Presented here are 5 T cell receptor beta chains from one specimen sequenced in a study of OX40 agonist ivuxolimab in advanced cancers. Libraries were prepared by immunoSEQ multiplex PCR; TCRdb keeps only in-frame clonotypes and omits some of them. The sample carries 69,000 or so clones, 85% recorded once. The specimen comprised CD4+ or CD8+ T cells sorted from blood, sampled in a trial of the OX40 agonist ivuxolimab. The receptors derive from an adult with an advanced solid tumor such as melanoma, head and neck, liver or kidney cancer.

V usage is TRBV5-6 and J usage is TRBJ2-5; D remains unclear. The DNA end lines up better with TRBJ2-7; the J call may be wrong. CDR1 is SGHDT and CDR2 is YYEEEE in the germline V gene. The length of the CDR3 is 14 residues. The CDR3: CASSLEAQTYEQYF. The DNA of the CDR3 is TGTGCCAGCAGCTTGGAAGCCCAGACCTACGAGCAGTACTTC.

In this sample, this clone turned up once. The chain carries TRBV7-2 and TRBJ2-1; maybe TRBD2 (5 bases). The length of the CDR3 is 14 residues. Germline V CDR1 and CDR2: SGHTA, FQGNSA. V lost 3 bases and J lost 3, with 9 bases in between. The CDR3 sequence: CASSFPGNYNEQFF. For the CDR3, the DNA is TGTGCCAGCAGCTTCCCCGGGAACTACAATGAGCAGTTCTTC.

The CDR3 sequence: CASSRGAVTYEQYF. DNA for the CDR3: TGTGCCAGCTCCCGGGGGGCAGTCACCTACGAGCAGTACTTC. The chain has TRBV18 and TRBJ2-7, with D possibly matching TRBD2 (7 bases). Germline V gene sequence: CDR1 KGHSH, CDR2 LQKENI. The length of the CDR3 is 14 residues. Between the trimmed V and J ends, which lost 6 bases and 2 bases, there was a span of 14 bases.

This clone was detected only a few times. In DNA, the CDR3 is TGTGCCAGCAGCCCCATCAGCGGGGGTTCCATGAGGGGTACGCAGTATTTT. As protein: CASSPISGGSMRGTQYF. The rearrangement uses TRBV7-2 and TRBJ2-3; 8 nucleotides align to TRBD2. Germline values: CDR1 SGHTA, CDR2 FQGNSA. This CDR3 spans 17 amino acids. V shed 5 bases, J shed 8 bases, and the junction held 18 bases outside the gene matches. Full variable domain (missing parts from reference TRBV7-2 and TRBJ2-3): GAGVSQSPSNKVTEKGKDVELRCDPISGHTALYWYRQSLGQGLEFLIYFQGNSAPDKSGLPSDRFSAERTGGSVSTLTIQRTQQEDSAVYLCASSPISGGSMRGTQYFGPGTRLTVL.

V gene TRBV10-1 combines with J gene TRBJ1-1; a possible D gene is TRBD1 (5 bases). V gave up 2 bases and J gave up 2 bases, with 27 bases separating them. From germline, CDR1 is WNHNN and CDR2 SYGVQD (reference sequence). This CDR3 is 20 amino acids long. In DNA, the CDR3 is TGCGCCAGCAGTGAGACGGGGGAGAAACCTCGAAGGTGCAGTAACACTGAAGCTTTCTTT. Residues: CASSETGEKPRRCSNTEAFF.